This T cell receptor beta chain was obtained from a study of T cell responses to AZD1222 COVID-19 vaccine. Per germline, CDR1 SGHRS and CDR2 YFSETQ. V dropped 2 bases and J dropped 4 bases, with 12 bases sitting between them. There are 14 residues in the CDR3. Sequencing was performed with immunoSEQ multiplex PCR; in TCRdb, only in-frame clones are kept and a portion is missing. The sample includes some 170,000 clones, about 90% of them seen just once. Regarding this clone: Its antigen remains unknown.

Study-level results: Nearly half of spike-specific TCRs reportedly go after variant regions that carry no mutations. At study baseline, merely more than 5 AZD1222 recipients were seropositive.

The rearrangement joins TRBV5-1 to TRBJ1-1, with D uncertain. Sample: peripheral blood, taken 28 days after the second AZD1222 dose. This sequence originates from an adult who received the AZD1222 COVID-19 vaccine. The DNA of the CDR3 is TGCGCCAGCAGCTTAACAGTGGAGAGCACTGAAGCTTTCTTT. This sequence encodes CASSLTVESTEAFF.